This passage covers 19 T cell receptor beta chains from one sample sequenced in a study of blood T cell repertoires in COVID-19. This table comes from immunoSEQ multiplex PCR, and its TCRdb copy is limited to in-frame clones, with some not included. In the table there are about 250,000 clones, 75% to 90% of which are singletons. The sequenced material came from PBMCs or T cells enriched from blood (not recorded which). These receptors all come from a woman younger than 30 who had recovered from COVID-19.

The chain couples TRBV10-1 to TRBJ1-3; D is perhaps TRBD1 (5 bases). This CDR3 comprises 12 residues. Per the germline V gene, CDR1 is WNHNN and CDR2 is SYGVQD (reference sequence). Trimming took 6 bases from V and 9 from J, leaving 12 bases between them. In DNA form, the CDR3 reads TGCGCCAGCAGGGACATCTGTTCCACCATATATTTT. Its protein is CASRDICSTIYF.

With regard to this clone: Distinct nucleotide sequences in the sample also encode this CDR3. This chain links TRBV29-1 with TRBJ1-1, with a possible D match to TRBD1 (6 bases). Trimming removed 4 bases at V and 1 base at J, with 10 bases between. CDR3 length equals 13 residues. Germline V gene lookup returns CDR1 SQVTM and CDR2 ANQGSEA. The CDR3 spells CSVATGQNTEAFF. CDR3 DNA: TGCAGCGTTGCTACGGGACAGAACACTGAAGCTTTCTTT. The variable domain in full, completed from reference TRBV29-1 and TRBJ1-1, reads SAVISQKPSRDICQRGTSLTIQCQVDSQVTMMFWYRQQPGQSLTLIATANQGSEATYESGFVIDKFPISRPNLTFSTLTVSNMSPEDSSIYLCSVATGQNTEAFFGQGTRLTVV.

The CDR3 nucleotides read TGTGCCAGCAGTTACGGACTAGCGGGATTCGAGCAGTACTTC. Residues: CASSYGLAGFEQYF. This sequence joins TRBV6-5 and TRBJ2-7; 12 positions match TRBD2. V lost 2 bases to trimming and J lost 6 bases; unmatched junction nucleotides: 2. The CDR3 runs 14 residues. The germline V gene has CDR1 MNHEY and CDR2 SVGAGI.

The V and J genes are TRBV6-5 and TRBJ2-7; the match to TRBD1 covers 8 bases. The CDR3 consists of 14 residues. Trimming at V came to 5 bases and at J to 2 bases, leaving 5 bases not matched to a gene. Germline CDR1 and CDR2: MNHEY and SVGAGI. The CDR3 is CASSRQGLTYEQYF. CDR3 in DNA: TGTGCCAGCAGTCGACAGGGGCTTACCTACGAGCAGTACTTC.

The chain is built from TRBV18 and TRBJ2-7; 11 bases match TRBD1. Germline trimming cut 3 bases from V and 3 bases from J; bases unmatched to any gene: 4. This CDR3 has 15 residues. Looked up from germline, CDR1 is KGHSH and CDR2 is LQKENI. In DNA, the CDR3 is TGTGCCAGCTCACCGGGACAGGGGGTGGTCTACGAGCAGTACTTC. This codes for CASSPGQGVVYEQYF.

This clone has only one observation. V and J are TRBV7-2 and TRBJ2-1; TRBD2 is a possible D gene (6 bases). CDR3 size: 16 residues. Trimming cost V 2 bases and J 1 base, with 12 bases left between them. The germline gives CDR1 SGHTA, CDR2 FQGNSA. The CDR3: CASSLFVGGSYNEQFF. Here the CDR3 DNA reads TGTGCCAGCAGCTTATTCGTCGGGGGATCCTACAATGAGCAGTTCTTC.

The chain employs TRBV2 and TRBJ1-4; tentatively, D is TRBD1 (6 bases). There are 15 residues in the CDR3. Trimming left V 6 bases short and J 3 bases short, with 14 bases between. CDR1 is SNHLY, CDR2 FYNNEI, per germline. This CDR3 is CASRIEQGSNEKLFF. CDR3 nucleotide sequence: TGTGCCAGCAGGATCGAACAGGGCTCTAATGAAAAACTGTTTTTT.

The rearrangement uses TRBV6-1 and TRBJ1-1, with no clear D. The ends were cut back, 2 bases at V and 4 bases at J, with 11 bases in the middle. Germline lookup yields CDR1 MNHNS and CDR2 SASEGT. The CDR3 length is 14 residues. For the CDR3, the DNA is TGTGCCAGCAGTGAAAGGGCGGGTCCCACTGAAGCTTTCTTT. Translation gives CASSERAGPTEAFF.

In this sample, this clone turned up once. The V and J genes are TRBV18 and TRBJ1-4; TRBD1 aligns across 7 bases. The CDR3 is 13 amino acids. CDR1 KGHSH and CDR2 LQKENI come from the germline V gene. V gave up 6 bases and J gave up 10 bases; unmatched junction bases: 8. The chain's CDR3 is CASSTDRDGKLFF. The CDR3 DNA is TGTGCCAGCTCGACAGACAGGGACGGAAAACTGTTTTTT.

The chain joins TRBV6-2 or TRBV6-3 to TRBJ2-3; the match to TRBD2 covers 10 bases. Trimming cost V 0 bases and J 14 bases; bases outside gene matches: 5. CDR3 length equals 13 residues. Per the germline V gene, CDR1 is MNHEY and CDR2 is SVGEGT. This CDR3 reads CASSYSNSGGPYF. The CDR3 DNA follows: TGTGCCAGCAGTTACTCGAATAGCGGGGGGCCGTATTTT.

The V call is TRBV28, the J call TRBJ2-3; the D gene is possibly TRBD2 (7 bases). V lost 6 bases and J lost 4, with 23 bases in between. Looked up from germline, CDR1 is MDHEN and CDR2 is SYDVKM. The CDR3 totals 17 residues. The CDR3 spells CASRPLRGGPWSDTQYF. DNA for the CDR3: TGTGCCAGCAGGCCCCTGAGGGGGGGGCCTTGGTCAGATACGCAGTATTTT. Drawing the rest from reference TRBV28 and TRBJ2-3, the complete variable domain is DVKVTQSSRYLVKRTGEKVFLECVQDMDHENMFWYRQDPGLGLRLIYFSYDVKMKEKGDIPEGYSVSREKKERFSLILESASTNQTSMYLCASRPLRGGPWSDTQYFGPGTRLTVL.

The J gene is TRBJ2-3, the V gene TRBV5-1; 12 bases are a match to TRBD2. The CDR3 covers 18 residues. Germline V gene lookup returns CDR1 SGHRS and CDR2 YFSETQ. V shed 0 bases and J 2 bases; nucleotides not matched to a gene: 7. The CDR3 sequence: CASSLAHLAGGPTDTQYF. In DNA, the CDR3 is TGCGCCAGCAGCTTGGCTCATCTAGCGGGGGGGCCCACAGATACGCAGTATTTT.

The J gene is TRBJ2-1, the V gene TRBV9, with TRBD2 as a possible D gene (6 bases). This CDR3 spans 16 amino acids. V was clipped by 0 bases and J by 3 bases, with 13 bases between them. The V gene's germline CDR1 is SGDLS and CDR2 YYNGEE. The CDR3 DNA follows: TGTGCCAGCAGCGTAGTCCCAGCGGGTTTCTACAATGAGCAGTTCTTC. Protein sequence: CASSVVPAGFYNEQFF.

V usage is TRBV29-1 and J usage is TRBJ1-1, with D possibly being TRBD1 (5 bases). Germline values: CDR1 SQVTM, CDR2 ANQGSEA. There are 13 residues in the CDR3. With 6 bases removed from V and 1 base from J, the gap between germline ends came to 12 bases. CDR3 region: CSVGTSQNTEAFF. The CDR3 nucleotides are TGCAGCGTAGGGACTTCCCAGAACACTGAAGCTTTCTTT.

The chain carries TRBV7-9 and TRBJ1-4, with D unclear. CDR3 size: 14 residues. Germline V gene sequence: CDR1 SEHNR, CDR2 FQNEAQ (reference sequence). Between the trimmed V and J ends, which lost 3 bases and 0 bases, there was a span of 5 bases. In DNA form, the CDR3 reads TGTGCCAGCAGCTTTGGCTCAACTAATGAAAAACTGTTTTTT. The encoded protein is CASSFGSTNEKLFF. Supplemented by reference TRBV7-9 and TRBJ1-4, the full variable domain reads DTGVSQNPRHKITKRGQNVTFRCDPISEHNRLYWYRQTLGQGPEFLTYFQNEAQLEKSRLLSDRFSAERPKGSFSTLEIQRTEQGDSAMYLCASSFGSTNEKLFFGSGTQLSVL.

The rearrangement joins TRBV7-9 to TRBJ1-6; 10 bases are shared with TRBD1. V was pared by 5 bases and J by 10 bases, with 2 bases of the junction left unmatched. The CDR3 is made up of 13 amino acids. Germline-derived CDR1 and CDR2 are SEHNR and FQNEAQ (reference sequence). The CDR3 region is CASSRDRGSPLHF. The CDR3 DNA sequence: TGTGCCAGCAGCCGGGACAGGGGATCACCCCTCCACTTT.

This chain joins TRBV19 and TRBJ1-2, with TRBD1 matching 12 bases. Germline lookup yields CDR1 LNHDA and CDR2 SQIVND (reference sequence). V was pared by 9 bases and J by 14 bases, with 10 bases of the junction left unmatched. The CDR3 runs 12 residues. This CDR3 is CASARDRGLYTF. CDR3 nucleotide sequence: TGTGCCAGCGCTCGGGACAGGGGGCTATATACCTTC.

The chain recombines TRBV12-5 with TRBJ1-1; D is perhaps TRBD1 (5 bases). Germline V gene lookup returns CDR1 LGHNT and CDR2 FRNRAP. The V end lost 3 bases, the J end lost 0 bases, and 11 bases lay between the germline ends. The CDR3 has 15 residues. CDR3 DNA: TGTGCTAGTGGTTTTTCGGCAGGGATGAACACTGAAGCTTTCTTT. It yields the protein CASGFSAGMNTEAFF.

The chain combines TRBV6-5 with TRBJ2-5, with TRBD1 matching over 9 bases. CDR3 length: 15 residues. The germline gives CDR1 MNHEY, CDR2 SVGAGI. V trimming: 5 bases; J trimming: 4 bases; junction bases outside the gene matches: 8. The CDR3: CASSRAGTGSETQYF. For the CDR3, the DNA is TGTGCCAGCAGTCGAGCCGGGACAGGGTCAGAGACCCAGTACTTC.